This T cell receptor beta chain was retrieved from a study of T cells in Graves' hyperthyroidism and ophthalmopathy. The source material, RNA transcripts, was used to amplify TCR beta CDR3 regions. HTBI primers were employed in a first-round RT-PCR of the TCR CDR3. TCRdb re-called the multiplex PCR reads with MiXCR, one entry per CDR3 protein. The data contain hundreds of thousands of distinct CDR3 sequences, 14% to 15% of them singletons. The V end was cut by 5 bases, the J end by 2 bases, with 16 bases between. The CDR3 has 16 residues. Germline V gene sequence: CDR1 MNHEY, CDR2 SVGEGT. In making diagnoses, clinical symptoms, serum thyroxine and TRAb, thyroid ultrasound and orbital computed tomography were all used.

J is TRBJ2-4 and V is TRBV6-2 or TRBV6-3, with unresolved D. Sequences were obtained from blood. This clonotype originated in a woman in her thirties or forties with Graves' ophthalmopathy. The CDR3 DNA reads TGTGCCAGCAGTCTACGCAGAGAACACACCAAAAACATTCAGTACTTC. It encodes CASSLRREHTKNIQYF.